These T cell receptor beta chains were read from a single sample in a study of OX40 agonist ivuxolimab in advanced cancers. Sequencing was performed with immunoSEQ multiplex PCR; in TCRdb, only in-frame clones are kept and a portion is missing. The sample holds about 60,000 clones; approximately 83% are singletons and the top ten take about 13%. The sequencing used CD4+ or CD8+ T cells sorted from blood, collected in a trial of the OX40 agonist ivuxolimab. These receptors originate from an adult with an advanced solid tumor such as melanoma, head and neck, liver or kidney cancer. The CDR3 runs from the conserved cysteine through the conserved F or W.

TRBV28 | CASSPQSTEAFF
TRBV13 | CASSPRQANQPQHF
TRBV13 | CASRKIGGQGNSPLHF
TRBV27 | CASSDSNEQFF
TRBV28 | CASSLADTQYF
TRBV19 | CASDGGAVVPGELFF
TRBV15 | CATSTYGTDMNTEAFF
TRBV7-9 | CASDPLERLMNTEAFF
TRBV6-1 | CASSAQDHPVYTGELFF
TRBV29-1 | CSGANGQPYEQYF
TRBV6-4 | CASSDTRQAANEQFF
TRBV9 | CASSQTGRNEFGTEAFF
TRBV27 | CASNRVADTYEQYF
TRBV7-8 | CASSLFLAAGGELFF
TRBV29-1 | CSVLEPGEKLFF
TRBV7-9 | CALGGSAGNTIYF
TRBV10-3 | CAISEVGAEGYTF
TRBV27 | CASSFGSTGEAFF
TRBV9 | CASTDGNTGELFF
TRBV27 | CASSHWDSGTYEQYF
TRBV4-3 | CASSQEPHWSYEQYF
TRBV7-8 | CASSSTGVHEQYF
TRBV5-1 | CASSWDHSTEQYF
TRBV19 | CASSIAEDQHF
TRBV13 | CASSHKWGASGRADTQYF
TRBV7-9 | CASSAEGDTQYF
TRBV4-2 | CASSQDILTVWNTEAFF
TRBV7-9 | CASSFRGGDYLF
TRBV5-1 | CASSFGTEAYEQYF
TRBV5-6 | CASNKWRGYTF
TRBV9 | CASSERTANSPLHF
TRBV6-5 | CASSPGDSGNTIYF
TRBV15 | CATSHGRQGPYEQYF
TRBV9 | CASSYLGGYTF
TRBV7-9 | CADAPGELFF
TRBV4-1 | CASSQRDRGNEKLFF
TRBV19 | CASNVAEISYSNQPQHF
TRBV2 | CASSEDGGGLGSYNEQFF
TRBV2 | CASMGPAYSGGTYAVYNEQFF
TRBV6-6 | CASSLSYGGTEAFF
TRBV14 | CASSQFYGIVGDGYTF
TRBV11-2 | CASSLAAGGPEAFF
TRBV27 | CASSSGTGYEKLFF
TRBV11-2 | CASSLGGREETQYF
TRBV7-9 | CASSLSVTYEQYF
TRBV28 | CASRQQGAGNTIYF
TRBV27 | CASSKMRQGEETQYF
TRBV27 | CASSVFKRGQLQPQHF
TRBV7-9 | CASSPLGGANTEAFF
TRBV27 | CASSPEPGTKDIYEQYF
TRBV7-3 | CASSISGGPSYEQYF
TRBV7-9 | CASSFSPYEQYF
TRBV7-9 | CASSLIDRGYEQYF
TRBV12-5 | CASGPSRGFTEAFF
TRBV4-2 | CASSQVLDFTDTQYF
TRBV28 | CASSLADNTEAFF